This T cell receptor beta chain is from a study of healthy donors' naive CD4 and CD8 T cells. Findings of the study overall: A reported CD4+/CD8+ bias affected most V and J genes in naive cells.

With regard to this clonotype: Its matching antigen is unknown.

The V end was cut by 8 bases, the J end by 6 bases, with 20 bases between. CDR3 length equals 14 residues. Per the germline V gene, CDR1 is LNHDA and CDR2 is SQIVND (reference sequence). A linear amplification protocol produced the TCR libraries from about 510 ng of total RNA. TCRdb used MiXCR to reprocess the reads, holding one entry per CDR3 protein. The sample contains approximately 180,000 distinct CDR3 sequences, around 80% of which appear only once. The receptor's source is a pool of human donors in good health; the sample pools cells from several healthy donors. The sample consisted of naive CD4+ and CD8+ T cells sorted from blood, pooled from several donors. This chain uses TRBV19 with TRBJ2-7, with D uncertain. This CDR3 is CASRRNALGSEQYF. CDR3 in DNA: TGTGCCAGTCGCCGCAACGCTCTTGGATCCGAGCAGTACTTC. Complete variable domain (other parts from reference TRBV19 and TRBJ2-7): DGGITQSPKYLFRKEGQNVTLSCEQNLNHDAMYWYRQDPGQGLRLIYYSQIVNDFQKGDIAEGYSVSREKKESFPLTVTSAQKNPTAFYLCASRRNALGSEQYFGPGTRLTVT.